This TCR beta chain was recovered during a study of technical replicates of blood from a few donors. Clones were sequenced by immunoSEQ multiplex PCR, and TCRdb holds only the in-frame ones, with some missing. The sample contains roughly 60,000 clones, 80% to 95% of which appear only once. This clone was observed a handful of times. The sample consisted of PBMCs. This TCR derives from a human donor in good health. Some clones in this sample may be carry-over from other donors' samples.

The CDR3 region has the DNA TGCGCCAGCAGCCAAGATCCCCAGACAGTCTCCTACGAGCAGTACTTC. This gives the protein CASSQDPQTVSYEQYF. This chain connects TRBV4-3 to TRBJ2-7; D might be TRBD1 (5 bases). The CDR3 sequence is 16 residues long. Germline CDR1 is LGHNA and CDR2 is YSLEER. The V end was cut by 0 bases, the J end by 0 bases, with 12 bases between.